The rows below give T cell receptor beta chains drawn from one sample of a study of CD8 T cell repertoires and HIV-1 epitope variants. The method was immunoSEQ multiplex PCR; TCRdb's version includes in-frame clones alone and lacks a portion of them. This sample has around 1,100 clones; about 60% occur once, and the top ten carry under 45%. Their target antigens are unknown. The source material was cultured CD8+ T cells derived from PBMCs. Every receptor here comes from a male donor with HIV. The CDR3 runs from the conserved cysteine through the conserved F or W. Each record gives: V gene, J gene, clone size, D gene, CDR3 DNA, CDR3 protein. D genes are given only for firm matches. The size entry is marked missing in some rows and otherwise reads once, few, many or a size class.

>TRBV13|TRBJ1-3|few|NA
TGTGCCAGCAGCTTAGCAGGGAAGGCTGGAAACACCATATATTTT
CASSLAGKAGNTIYF
>TRBV7-2|TRBJ2-5|NA|TRBD2
TGTGCCAGCAGCTCACCTAGCGGGGGGGCCGGGACCCAGTACTTC
CASSSPSGGAGTQYF
>TRBV30|TRBJ1-5|NA|TRBD1
TGTGCCTGGAGTTCTGGGACAGCCCAGGGGCAGCCCCAGCATTTT
CAWSSGTAQGQPQHF
>TRBV30|TRBJ2-1|NA|TRBD1
TGTGCCTGGAGCAGCGGGACAGGGGATTTCTTC
CAWSSGTGDFF
>TRBV6-5|TRBJ2-7|NA|NA
TGTGCCAGCAGTTACACGCAACAGGGAAGTAGCGAGCAGTACTTC
CASSYTQQGSSEQYF
>TRBV28|TRBJ1-1|NA|TRBD1
TGTGCCAGCGCCATCCAGGGGGGAGACACTGAAGCTTTCTTT
CASAIQGGDTEAFF
>TRBV28|TRBJ2-7|NA|NA
TGTGCCAGCAGTTTACAGGCAACTTACTACTACGAGCAGTACTTC
CASSLQATYYYEQYF
>TRBV28|TRBJ1-5|NA|TRBD1
TGTGCCAGCAGCTCGACAGGGGGGGAACAGCCCCAGCATTTT
CASSSTGGEQPQHF
>TRBV27|TRBJ2-7|NA|NA
TGTGCCAGCAGTTTATATCTGGGGGCGCCGGACGAGCAGTACTTC
CASSLYLGAPDEQYF
>TRBV15|TRBJ2-7|NA|NA
TGTGCCACCAGTCGTGAACAGGGTGCCCCCTACGAGCAGTACTTC
CATSREQGAPYEQYF
>TRBV29-1|TRBJ2-3|NA|NA
TGCAGCGTTGAAGGCGGACCGCCGAGGGCAGATACGCAGTATTTT
CSVEGGPPRADTQYF
>TRBV28|TRBJ1-2|large|NA
TGTGCCAGCAGTATACGCCCGACAGATTTCGACTATGGCTACACCTTC
CASSIRPTDFDYGYTF
>TRBV27|TRBJ2-7|once|TRBD2
TGTGCCAGCAGTCTCATAGCGGGAGGGCCCGAGCAGTACTTC
CASSLIAGGPEQYF
>TRBV10-3|TRBJ2-1|few|TRBD2
TGTGCCATCGGGAGGGGCCTCGCTAGTGAGCAGTTCTTC
CAIGRGLASEQFF
>TRBV19|TRBJ2-7|NA|TRBD1
TGTGCCAGTAGTATAACCCTGGACAGGGAGTCGTACGAGCAGTACTTC
CASSITLDRESYEQYF
>TRBV6-5|TRBJ2-1|few|TRBD2
TGTGCCAGCAGTTACTCGGGACTAGCGGGGGGGAATGAGCAGTTCTTC
CASSYSGLAGGNEQFF
>TRBV5-1|TRBJ2-1|once|NA
TGCGCCAGCAGCTTGTGGCAGGGGGGCAATGAGCAGTTCTTC
CASSLWQGGNEQFF
>TRBV6-1|TRBJ2-1|NA|NA
TGTGCCAGCAGCCAGGGGGGCTACAATGAGCAGTTCTTC
CASSQGGYNEQFF
>TRBV9|TRBJ2-1|NA|NA
TGTGCCAGCTCAGGTCTGAGGAGGAATGAGCAGTTCTTC
CASSGLRRNEQFF
>TRBV28|TRBJ1-2|NA|NA
TGTGCCAGCAGTTTGGCCTCGGACAGCCGTGGCTACACCTTC
CASSLASDSRGYTF
>TRBV5-8|TRBJ2-3|NA|NA
TGTGCCAGCAGCTTGGCCAGTTTAGGTAGGGGGGGTGATACGCAGTATTTT
CASSLASLGRGGDTQYF
>TRBV6-1|TRBJ1-5|NA|TRBD1
TGTGCCAGCAGTGAAGCGCTTCGGTGGCGGGGGGGACAGATCAATCAGCCCCAGCATTTT
CASSEALRWRGGQINQPQHF
>TRBV5-1|TRBJ1-1|few|NA
TGCGCCAGCAGCTTGGAAGGTAACACTGAAGCTTTCTTT
CASSLEGNTEAFF
>TRBV4-1|TRBJ2-7|NA|NA
TGCGCCAGCAGCCCTCTAGAGTTCTACGAGCAGTACTTC
CASSPLEFYEQYF
>TRBV9|TRBJ2-1|NA|NA
TGTGCCAGCAGCCCTGGGAGCTCCTACAATGAGCAGTTCTTC
CASSPGSSYNEQFF
>TRBV13|TRBJ1-3|NA|NA
TGTGCCAGCAGCGGTGGATTTGGGGCTAGCTCTGGAAACACCATATATTTT
CASSGGFGASSGNTIYF
>TRBV27|TRBJ1-1|NA|NA
TGTGCCAGCAGTTTAGGGGGAGGGACTGAAGCTTTCTTT
CASSLGGGTEAFF
>TRBV10-3|TRBJ2-6|hyperexpanded|NA
TGTGCCATCAGTGAGTCTCTGGGGGTATCTGGGGCCAACGTCCTGACTTTC
CAISESLGVSGANVLTF
>TRBV6-5|TRBJ2-5|NA|NA
TGTGCCAGCAGTTACTCACAGAGGGGGGAGACCCAGTACTTC
CASSYSQRGETQYF
>TRBV2|TRBJ2-1|NA|NA
TGTGCCAGCAGTTCTCCGGGACTTCAACAAGGGGGTGAGCAGTTCTTC
CASSSPGLQQGGEQFF
>TRBV14|TRBJ2-3|few|NA
TGTGCCAGCAGCCAAGGGTGGAAGTCGACAGATACGCAGTATTTT
CASSQGWKSTDTQYF
>TRBV29-1|TRBJ1-2|NA|NA
TGCAGCTTCAAAGGGAGGGATAGTGGCTACACCTTC
CSFKGRDSGYTF
>TRBV6-5|TRBJ2-7|NA|NA
TGTGCCAGCAGCTTACGAAGCTCAGCAGCCTACGAGCAGTACTTC
CASSLRSSAAYEQYF
>TRBV6-5|TRBJ1-6|NA|NA
TGTGCCAGCAGTCCCTCTAGAATTATGGATTCACCCCTCCACTTT
CASSPSRIMDSPLHF
>TRBV6-1|TRBJ2-1|NA|NA
TGTGCCAGCAGTGAAGGGACTACGTCCATGGGCCATGAGCAGTTCTTC
CASSEGTTSMGHEQFF
>TRBV2|TRBJ1-1|NA|NA
TGTGCCAGCCGTGGAATTATGAACACTGAAGCTTTCTTT
CASRGIMNTEAFF
>TRBV7-7|TRBJ2-5|NA|TRBD2
TGTGCTAGCAGCTTAACGGTGGCGGGAGAAGAGACCCAGTACTTC
CASSLTVAGEETQYF